These 32 T cell receptor beta chains share one sample of origin, sequenced in a study of T-cell reconstitution after alpha-beta-depleted transplantation in children. Construction of the TCRbeta library involved unique molecular identifiers. TCRdb analysed the PCR reads with MiXCR anew, one entry per CDR3 protein. This sample has 700,000 to 950,000 distinct CDR3 sequences, with approximately 15% found just once. The material sequenced was PBMCs, mostly from graft donor cells, taken 360 days after TCRalphabeta/CD19-depleted stem cell transplant. These receptors all come from a male patient under 18 who had a stem cell transplant for acute lymphoblastic leukemia, so the T cells may come from the graft donor.

This clonotype showed up just a few times. The rearrangement links TRBV12-3 or TRBV12-4 to TRBJ2-3; 11 nucleotides agree with TRBD2. This CDR3 region has 15 residues. J gave up 7 bases and V 5 bases, and 8 bases lay outside the gene matches. The CDR3 DNA is TGTGCCAGCAGTCCCTCGGGACTAGCGGTACATACGCAGTATTTT. This translates into CASSPSGLAVHTQYF.

This clonotype was detected many times. The chain recombines TRBV12-3 or TRBV12-4 with TRBJ1-2, with 7 bases aligning to TRBD1. V dropped 8 bases and J dropped 2; count of bases not matched to a gene: 5. There are 13 residues in the CDR3. The CDR3 region is CASFPTGNYGYTF. The CDR3 DNA reads TGTGCCAGCTTCCCGACAGGGAACTATGGCTACACCTTC.

This clonotype was observed a handful of times. The V gene is TRBV5-1, the J gene TRBJ2-2; 8 bases agree with TRBD1. The CDR3 is made up of 14 amino acids. The germline gives CDR1 SGHRS, CDR2 YFSETQ. V dropped 2 bases and J dropped 6; count of bases not matched to a gene: 3. The CDR3 reads CASSFRGPAGELFF. Written as DNA, the CDR3 is TGCGCCAGCAGCTTCAGGGGGCCGGCCGGGGAGCTGTTTTTT.

The sample holds one count of this clonotype. CDR3 residues: CASSRRYPEEGELFF. The CDR3 DNA reads as TGTGCCAGCAGCCGCAGATACCCGGAGGAAGGGGAGCTGTTTTTT. This rearrangement joins TRBV7-8 to TRBJ2-2; TRBD2 might be the D (5 bases). Germline V CDR1 and CDR2: SGHVS, FQNEAQ. Trimming took 5 bases from V and 8 from J, leaving 18 bases between them. The CDR3 length is 15 residues.

This chain connects TRBV7-9 to TRBJ2-7, with a tentative D call TRBD2 (7 bases). V shed 5 bases and J shed 2 bases, with 19 bases lying between them. The CDR3 extends over 16 amino acids. Germline CDR1 and CDR2: SEHNR and FQNEAQ (reference sequence). The CDR3 reads CASSNGGALKAYEQYF. CDR3 nucleotides: TGTGCCAGCAGCAATGGGGGGGCATTGAAGGCCTACGAGCAGTACTTC.

The chain couples TRBV6-1 to TRBJ2-1; no clear D. Germline V CDR1 and CDR2: MNHNS, SASEGT. This CDR3 has 13 amino acids. Trimming took 6 bases from V and 6 from J, leaving 12 bases between them. CDR3 protein: CASRSDGRNEQFF. For the CDR3, the DNA is TGTGCCAGCAGGTCGGACGGACGCAATGAGCAGTTCTTC.

The gene calls are TRBV12-3 or TRBV12-4 and TRBJ2-5; TRBD2 is a possible D gene (5 bases). V was clipped by 3 bases and J by 5 bases, with 10 bases between them. The CDR3 length is 13 residues. DNA for the CDR3: TGTGCCAGCAGTTTGCGGGTGGGGGAGACCCAGTACTTC. This encodes CASSLRVGETQYF.

The rearrangement links TRBV4-2 to TRBJ2-1; 7 bases agree with TRBD1. CDR1 and CDR2 (germline): LGHNA, YNFKEQ. The CDR3 length is 14 residues. Unmatched junction bases numbered 10, after V lost 4 bases and J lost 10 bases. The CDR3 loop is CASSPRQGIVEQFF. Here the CDR3 DNA reads TGTGCCAGCAGCCCCCGACAGGGAATAGTGGAGCAGTTCTTC.

The sample holds a few counts of this clonotype. The chain couples TRBV27 to TRBJ1-5; 9 bases are a match to TRBD1. CDR1 MNHEY and CDR2 SMNVEV come from the germline V gene (reference sequence). V shed 4 bases, J shed 5 bases, and the junction held 3 bases outside the gene matches. The CDR3 covers 14 residues. In nucleotides, the CDR3 is TGTGCCAGCAGTTGGACAGGGGAGGATCAGCCCCAGCATTTT. This sequence encodes CASSWTGEDQPQHF.

The gene calls are TRBV2 and TRBJ2-4, with TRBD1 matching over 7 bases. Losses at the gene ends were 5 bases for V and 1 base for J; bases not matched to a gene: 8. The CDR3 covers 16 residues. Germline V gene sequence: CDR1 SNHLY, CDR2 FYNNEI. CDR3 sequence reads: CASSPDRVVAKNIQYF. The DNA of the CDR3 is TGTGCCAGCAGTCCTGACAGGGTAGTTGCCAAAAACATTCAGTACTTC.

This clonotype showed up just a few times. The gene calls are TRBV5-1 and TRBJ2-1; 10 bases line up with TRBD2. The CDR3 spans 15 residues. The trim removed 3 bases at V and 8 bases at J, leaving 8 bases unmatched. Germline V gene data show CDR1 as SGHRS and CDR2 as YFSETQ. CDR3 in amino acids: CASSSASGSLHEQFF. CDR3 in DNA: TGCGCCAGCAGCTCCGCTAGCGGGAGTCTCCATGAGCAGTTCTTC.

V is TRBV29-1 and J is TRBJ2-4; 7 nucleotides match TRBD2. Germline V lookup: CDR1 SQVTM, CDR2 ANQGSEA. Trimming removed 3 bases from V and 7 bases from J; junction bases left unmatched: 0. The CDR3 runs 11 residues. The DNA of the CDR3 is TGCAGCGTTGAGGGGGGGAACATTCAGTACTTC. It encodes CSVEGGNIQYF. Full variable domain (outside the CDR3, taken from reference TRBV29-1 and TRBJ2-4): SAVISQKPSRDICQRGTSLTIQCQVDSQVTMMFWYRQQPGQSLTLIATANQGSEATYESGFVIDKFPISRPNLTFSTLTVSNMSPEDSSIYLCSVEGGNIQYFGAGTRLSVL.

This clonotype was observed a handful of times. The chain is built from TRBV12-3 or TRBV12-4 and TRBJ1-5; D is unclear. The CDR3 is made up of 13 amino acids. The V gene lost 5 bases and the J gene lost 0 bases, with 5 bases spanning the gap. The chain's CDR3 is CASSTASNQPQHF. The CDR3 DNA reads as TGTGCCAGCAGTACTGCTAGCAATCAGCCCCAGCATTTT.

This clonotype has a handful of counts. V gene TRBV20-1 combines with J gene TRBJ2-5; the match to TRBD2 covers 8 bases. Germline V lookup: CDR1 DFQATT, CDR2 SNEGSKA (reference sequence). The V segment lost 3 bases and the J segment 2 bases; nucleotides outside the gene matches: 8. This CDR3 comprises 15 residues. The CDR3 DNA reads as TGCAGTGCTAGCCCCCTTAGCGGGAAGCAAGAGACCCAGTACTTC. It specifies CSASPLSGKQETQYF.

This clonotype was observed a few times. The chain uses TRBV3-1 and TRBJ2-5; D is unresolved. The germline V and J ends were trimmed by 2 bases and 5 bases, with 9 bases remaining between them. The CDR3 totals 13 residues. The germline gives CDR1 LGHDT, CDR2 YNNKEL (reference sequence). CDR3 sequence reads: CASSQHQAETQYF. Here the CDR3 DNA reads TGTGCCAGCAGCCAACACCAAGCCGAGACCCAGTACTTC.

The chain joins TRBV10-2 to TRBJ2-1, with 11 bases lining up with TRBD2. J was trimmed by 6 bases and V by 11 bases; bases with no gene match: 15. The CDR3 covers 16 residues. Looked up from germline, CDR1 is WSHSY and CDR2 is SAAADI. CDR3 region: CAGYRTSGRGGNEQFF. The CDR3 region has the DNA TGCGCCGGGTATCGGACTAGCGGGCGAGGGGGCAATGAGCAGTTCTTC.

The chain is built from TRBV20-1 and TRBJ2-7; D not resolved. There are 12 residues in the CDR3. The V gene's germline CDR1 is DFQATT and CDR2 SNEGSKA (reference sequence). Between the trimmed V and J ends, which lost 0 bases and 3 bases, there was a span of 6 bases. The CDR3: CSARDLNYEQYF. As DNA, the CDR3 is TGCAGTGCTAGAGATTTAAACTACGAGCAGTACTTC.

In its sample, this clonotype was seen a few times. This chain uses TRBV5-5 with TRBJ1-1; 8 bases match TRBD1. CDR3 size: 15 residues. Germline trimming cut 3 bases from V and 2 bases from J; bases unmatched to any gene: 6. Germline CDR1 is SGHKS and CDR2 is YYEKEE (reference sequence). Here the CDR3 reads CASSSHRGINTEAFF. The CDR3 DNA is TGTGCCAGCAGCTCTCACAGGGGGATTAACACTGAAGCTTTCTTT.

This clonotype has a handful of counts. The chain links TRBV19 to TRBJ2-5; D is possibly TRBD1 (6 bases). With 4 bases removed from V and 2 bases from J, the gap between germline ends came to 17 bases. Germline CDR1 and CDR2: LNHDA and SQIVND (reference sequence). CDR3 length: 16 amino acids. CDR3 residues: CASSTQGRGDQETQYF. The CDR3 DNA is TGTGCCAGTAGTACCCAGGGGCGAGGGGATCAAGAGACCCAGTACTTC.

The sample holds many counts of this clonotype. The chain is built from TRBV27 and TRBJ2-1; unclear D gene. This CDR3 is built from 14 residues. V lost 4 bases to trimming and J lost 12 bases, with 19 bases between them. CDR1 and CDR2 (germline): MNHEY, SMNVEV (reference sequence). The chain's CDR3 is CASSSGPAWVAQFF. CDR3 in DNA: TGTGCCAGCAGTTCCGGACCAGCGTGGGTCGCGCAGTTCTTC.

This clonotype was picked up a small number of times. As DNA, the CDR3 is TGTGCCAGCAGCGTAGTGATAGGGCGGAGAAGCTCCTACAATGAGCAGTTCTTC. Protein sequence: CASSVVIGRRSSYNEQFF. This rearrangement joins TRBV9 to TRBJ2-1; no definite D call. Trimming left V 0 bases short and J 0 bases short, with 16 bases between. This CDR3 region has 18 residues. Germline CDR1 and CDR2: SGDLS and YYNGEE.

The sample holds a few counts of this clonotype. The chain carries TRBV7-7 and TRBJ2-2; D remains unclear. The CDR3 sequence is 17 residues long. V lost 2 bases and J lost 0, with 13 bases in between. The germline CDR1 and CDR2 sequences are SSHAT and FNYEAQ (reference sequence). CDR3 amino acids: CASSLNFRFANTGELFF. Here the CDR3 DNA reads TGTGCCAGCAGCTTAAATTTTCGGTTCGCGAACACCGGGGAGCTGTTTTTT.

This clonotype was seen more than once but under ten times. V is TRBV7-3 and J is TRBJ2-1, with 11 bases that match TRBD2. There are 15 residues in the CDR3. The germline V gene encodes CDR1 SGHTA and CDR2 FQGTGA. After removal of 5 bases from V and 7 bases from J, the junction contained 7 bases not matched to a gene. In nucleotides, the CDR3 is TGTGCCAGCAGCCCGGGACTAGCGGTCCGGAATGAGCAGTTCTTC. Its translation: CASSPGLAVRNEQFF.

V and J are TRBV18 and TRBJ2-3; D is perhaps TRBD2 (5 bases). The CDR3 loop spans 14 amino acids. CDR1 is KGHSH and CDR2 is LQKENI in the germline V gene. V was clipped by 3 bases and J by 7 bases, with 14 bases between them. CDR3 sequence (DNA): TGTGCCAGCTCACCCCGGGATCCCCACTATACGCAGTATTTT. Its protein is CASSPRDPHYTQYF.

This rearrangement joins TRBV5-6 to TRBJ2-4; D call uncertain. CDR3 size: 14 residues. Trimming cost V 4 bases and J 5 bases, with 13 bases left between them. Germline V gives CDR1 SGHDT, CDR2 YYEEEE. This CDR3 reads CASSPDSTQNIQYF. The CDR3, as DNA: TGTGCCAGCAGCCCTGACTCTACCCAAAACATTCAGTACTTC.

V gene TRBV7-2 combines with J gene TRBJ2-7; 9 bases are a match to TRBD2. The CDR3 has 15 amino acids. Unmatched junction bases numbered 7, after V lost 1 base and J lost 6 bases. Per the germline V gene, CDR1 is SGHTA and CDR2 is FQGNSA. Written as DNA, the CDR3 is TGTGCCAGCAGCTTAGAAGTGGCTAGCGGGACCGAGCAGTACTTC. Residues: CASSLEVASGTEQYF.

V usage is TRBV7-2 and J usage is TRBJ2-7; 7 nucleotides agree with TRBD1. The CDR3 sequence is 16 residues long. Trimming at V came to 4 bases and at J to 12 bases, leaving 21 bases not matched to a gene. The germline gives CDR1 SGHTA, CDR2 FQGNSA. The CDR3 DNA reads as TGTGCCAGCAGCTCGCCGATGGGACAGCTATCTTTGAATCGGTACTTC. Its protein is CASSSPMGQLSLNRYF.

This rearrangement joins TRBV5-4 to TRBJ1-5, with D possibly being TRBD1 (6 bases). This CDR3 is 19 amino acids long. Trimming took off 0 bases at V and 1 base at J, with 20 bases between the two ends. The germline CDR1 and CDR2 sequences are SGHNT and YYREEE (reference sequence). For the CDR3, the DNA is TGTGCCAGCAGCTTGGACAGGGAAGAGGACGTTCGGAGCAATCAGCCCCAGCATTTT. Its translation is CASSLDREEDVRSNQPQHF.

The genes are TRBV11-1 and TRBJ2-3; 12 bases agree with TRBD2. Germline CDR1 reads SGHAT; CDR2 reads FQDESV (reference sequence). The CDR3 is made up of 18 amino acids. After removal of 4 bases from V and 0 bases from J, the junction contained 8 bases not matched to a gene. The CDR3 reads CASSSGLAGHLSTDTQYF. The CDR3 nucleotides are TGTGCCAGCAGCTCAGGACTAGCGGGGCACCTTAGCACAGATACGCAGTATTTT.

There are many counts of this clonotype. The genes are TRBV6-5 and TRBJ2-7, with D perhaps TRBD2 (6 bases). In germline, CDR1 is MNHEY, CDR2 SVGAGI. Trimming pared 4 bases from V and 1 base from J, leaving 8 bases between. The CDR3 is 13 residues long. CDR3: CASSFLASYEQYF. CDR3 nucleotides: TGTGCCAGCAGTTTTCTAGCGTCCTACGAGCAGTACTTC.

This clonotype was seen repeatedly, ten times or more. The V and J genes are TRBV6-2 or TRBV6-3 and TRBJ2-5; D is unresolved. The CDR3 is made up of 12 amino acids. CDR1 and CDR2 (germline): MNHEY, SVGEGT. V was pared by 2 bases and J by 5 bases, with 6 bases between. CDR3 nucleotide sequence: TGTGCCAGCAGTTACATCATGGAGACCCAGTACTTC. It specifies CASSYIMETQYF.

The chain carries TRBV10-3 and TRBJ2-1; D not resolved. V lost 6 bases and J 0 bases, leaving 12 bases between the germline ends. CDR1 and CDR2 from the germline V gene are ENHRY and SYGVKD. The CDR3 has 15 residues. The CDR3 is CAISSLSGSYNEQFF. The CDR3 region has the DNA TGTGCCATCAGCTCACTATCCGGCTCCTACAATGAGCAGTTCTTC.